The 21 T cell receptor beta chains below were found in one sample sequenced in a study of blood T cell repertoires in COVID-19. Repertoires were generated with immunoSEQ multiplex PCR, while TCRdb's copy carries only in-frame clones and drops some. The sample shows over 150,000 clones, about 80% of them seen only once. Specimen: peripheral blood. The source is a woman aged 60-75 years with acute or convalescent COVID-19.

V usage is TRBV19 and J usage is TRBJ1-3, with no clear D. Trimming shortened V by 11 bases and J by 4 bases, and 15 bases separated the two germline ends. Germline V lookup: CDR1 LNHDA, CDR2 SQIVND (reference sequence). The CDR3 is made up of 13 amino acids. The CDR3 reads CAGGSVGGNTIYF. CDR3 in DNA: TGTGCCGGAGGTAGCGTGGGCGGAAACACCATATATTTT.

The chain employs TRBV19 and TRBJ1-2; 7 bases agree with TRBD1. This CDR3 region has 13 residues. CDR1 and CDR2 from the germline V gene are LNHDA and SQIVND (reference sequence). The ends lost 6 bases at V and 4 bases at J; junction bases unmatched: 5. DNA of the CDR3: TGTGCCAGTAGAGACCGGACAGGCTATGGCTACACCTTC. It specifies CASRDRTGYGYTF.

The chain joins TRBV5-1 to TRBJ2-7; perhaps TRBD2 as D (6 bases). This CDR3 comprises 12 residues. Deletions cut 3 bases from V and 4 bases from J, with 8 bases between. The germline gives CDR1 SGHRS, CDR2 YFSETQ. The CDR3 region is CASSYGGYEQYF. The DNA of the CDR3 is TGCGCCAGCAGCTACGGGGGTTACGAGCAGTACTTC.

The chain uses TRBV30 and TRBJ1-1, with D possibly TRBD1 on 6 matching bases. Per the germline V gene, CDR1 is GTSNPN and CDR2 is SVGIG (reference sequence). The CDR3 sequence is 15 residues long. Trimming pared 2 bases from V and 3 bases from J, leaving 16 bases between. CDR3 nucleotides: TGTGCCTGGAGTAGGGAGGGGGTTGTGTACACTGAAGCTTTCTTT. Encoded protein: CAWSREGVVYTEAFF.

V usage is TRBV3-1 (or the pseudogene TRBV3-2) and J usage is TRBJ1-3, with 8 nucleotides matching TRBD1. The junction had 3 bases not matched to a gene; V was cut back by 2 bases and J by 3 bases. Germline values: CDR1 LGHDT, CDR2 YNNKEL (reference sequence). CDR3 size: 15 residues. The CDR3 DNA reads TGTGCCAGCAGCCAACAGGGGGCAGGTGGAAACACCATATATTTT. Encoded protein: CASSQQGAGGNTIYF.

V is TRBV3-1 (or the pseudogene TRBV3-2) and J is TRBJ1-2, with a possible D match to TRBD1 (6 bases). V lost 4 bases, J lost 8 bases, and 20 bases lay in between. Per the germline V gene, CDR1 is LGHDT and CDR2 is YNNKEL (reference sequence). The CDR3 sequence is 15 residues long. The chain's CDR3 is CASSLNGRTGRGYTF. CDR3 coding DNA: TGTGCCAGCAGCCTCAATGGCCGCACAGGGAGAGGCTACACCTTC.

This chain connects TRBV6-1 to TRBJ2-7; D unclear. Germline V gene sequence: CDR1 MNHNS, CDR2 SASEGT. The CDR3 loop spans 13 amino acids. Trimming pared 2 bases from V and 3 bases from J, leaving 8 bases between. This chain's CDR3 is CASSERVGYEQYF. The CDR3 bases are TGTGCCAGCAGTGAACGGGTGGGCTACGAGCAGTACTTC.

This clone was counted a single time. The V gene is TRBV5-5, the J gene TRBJ2-7; the match to TRBD1 covers 9 bases. With V trimmed by 4 bases and J by 7 bases, 6 bases remained unmatched. Per germline, CDR1 SGHKS and CDR2 YYEKEE (reference sequence). This CDR3 has 13 residues. CDR3 region: CASSLRQGGEQYF. For the CDR3, the DNA is TGTGCCAGCAGCCTGCGACAGGGGGGTGAGCAGTACTTC.

The chain joins TRBV12-2 to TRBJ1-6. TRBV12-2 is a recognized pseudogene. The CDR3 extends over 17 amino acids. The CDR3 here is CASRPREGPYPISPLHF. CDR3 in DNA: TGTGCAAGTCGCCCCAGGGAGGGGCCCTACCCCATTTCACCCCTCCACTTT.

The chain links TRBV4-1 to TRBJ2-1; 11 nucleotides line up with TRBD2. The V gene's germline CDR1 is MGHRA and CDR2 YSYEKL. Trimming at V came to 4 bases and at J to 6 bases, leaving 8 bases not matched to a gene. The CDR3 covers 16 residues. As DNA, the CDR3 is TGCGCCAGCAGCCTAACCGGGACTAGCGGTTTCAATGAGCAGTTCTTC. This gives the protein CASSLTGTSGFNEQFF.

The chain's CDR3 is CASSDPGSTDTQYF. As DNA, the CDR3 is TGCGCCAGCAGTGACCCGGGTAGCACAGATACGCAGTATTTT. The V call is TRBV10-1, the J call TRBJ2-3; D is unresolved. The germline gives CDR1 WNHNN, CDR2 SYGVQD (reference sequence). This CDR3 spans 14 amino acids. Between the trimmed V and J ends, which lost 3 bases and 0 bases, there was a span of 7 bases.

The chain carries TRBV24-1 and TRBJ2-7; 8 bases line up with TRBD1. This CDR3 is 17 amino acids long. The V gene's germline CDR1 is KGHDR and CDR2 SFDVKD. V lost 1 base and J lost 2; bases outside the gene matches: 9. The CDR3: CATSDFRGDRPPYEQYF. The CDR3 coding sequence is TGTGCCACCAGTGATTTCAGGGGGGACAGGCCTCCCTACGAGCAGTACTTC.

The CDR3, as DNA: TGTGCCAGCAGGCTCCTCGCAGGGGGCGCGAACTATGGCTACACCTTC. Translating it yields CASRLLAGGANYGYTF. The J gene is TRBJ1-2, the V gene TRBV7-9; 8 bases line up with TRBD1. There are 16 residues in the CDR3. Germline V CDR1 and CDR2: SEHNR, FQNEAQ (reference sequence). Trimming cost V 6 bases and J 2 bases; bases outside gene matches: 11.

Of note for this clone: Other DNA sequences in the same sample also yield this CDR3. CDR3: CASSLGGGGSPDTQYF. In nucleotides, the CDR3 is TGTGCCAGCAGCTTAGGGGGGGGAGGGAGCCCAGATACGCAGTATTTT. The chain links TRBV11-3 to TRBJ2-3; 7 bases are shared with TRBD2. After removal of 1 base from V and 4 bases from J, the junction contained 8 bases not matched to a gene. CDR3 size: 16 residues. Looked up from germline, CDR1 is SGHNT and CDR2 is YENEEA.

This sequence joins TRBV18 and TRBJ1-6, with 11 bases matching TRBD1. V lost 5 bases and J lost 10; bases outside the gene matches: 7. Germline V gene sequence: CDR1 KGHSH, CDR2 LQKENI. The CDR3 consists of 15 residues. In DNA form, the CDR3 reads TGTGCCAGCTCATCCGGGACAGGGGGTAACTCACCCCTCCACTTT. It encodes CASSSGTGGNSPLHF.

Remarks on this clone: Additional DNA sequences in this sample encode the identical CDR3. The chain has TRBV30 and TRBJ1-1, with D possibly matching TRBD1 (6 bases). V was cut by 3 bases and J by 3 bases, with 8 bases left in between. This CDR3 spans 12 amino acids. Germline V gene data show CDR1 as GTSNPN and CDR2 as SVGIG (reference sequence). As DNA, the CDR3 is TGTGCCTGGAGCAGGGGCTACACTGAAGCTTTCTTT. It encodes CAWSRGYTEAFF.

A single count supports this clone. The chain links TRBV5-8 to TRBJ2-5, with 14 positions matching TRBD2. The trim removed 0 bases at V and 4 bases at J, leaving 8 bases unmatched. CDR3 size: 18 residues. Looked up from germline, CDR1 is SGHTS and CDR2 is YDEGEE. The CDR3 spells CASSLAGTSGGRGETQYF. The CDR3 nucleotides are TGTGCCAGCAGCTTGGCTGGGACTAGCGGGGGCCGGGGAGAGACCCAGTACTTC.

The chain uses TRBV14 and TRBJ1-2, with a possible D match to TRBD1 (5 bases). Germline CDR1 reads SGHDN; CDR2 reads FVKESK. The germline V and J ends were trimmed by 5 bases and 7 bases, with 14 bases remaining between them. This CDR3 is 13 amino acids long. CDR3 nucleotide sequence: TGTGCCAGCAGCTCGACAGTCGAACCTGGCTACACCTTC. It codes for CASSSTVEPGYTF.

This rearrangement joins TRBV5-1 to TRBJ1-2, with TRBD1 matching 7 bases. The J segment lost 2 bases and the V segment lost 0 bases, leaving 4 bases of the junction unmatched. The CDR3 is 15 amino acids. Per germline, CDR1 SGHRS and CDR2 YFSETQ. CDR3 sequence reads: CASSLGQGKNYGYTF. CDR3 sequence (DNA): TGCGCCAGCAGCTTGGGACAGGGAAAAAACTATGGCTACACCTTC.

The chain employs TRBV5-8 and TRBJ2-3; perhaps TRBD1 as D (6 bases). The CDR3 runs to 14 residues. CDR1 is SGHTS and CDR2 is YDEGEE in the germline V gene. Between the trimmed V and J ends, which lost 2 bases and 4 bases, there was a span of 11 bases. CDR3: CASSFGQNPDTQYF. CDR3 coding DNA: TGTGCCAGCAGCTTCGGACAGAATCCAGATACGCAGTATTTT.

This sequence joins TRBV7-9 and TRBJ1-2; weak D call: TRBD1 (6 bases). Trimming cost V 3 bases and J 2 bases, with 10 bases left between them. From germline, CDR1 is SEHNR and CDR2 FQNEAQ (reference sequence). This CDR3 has 14 residues. The CDR3 sequence: CASSLKGGNYGYTF. DNA of the CDR3: TGTGCCAGCAGCTTGAAGGGGGGGAACTATGGCTACACCTTC.